The clone carrying this T cell receptor beta chain was seen a handful of times. What it binds is unknown. Germline V CDR1 and CDR2: SGHDT, YYEEEE. The CDR3 runs 13 residues. The ends were cut back, 1 base at V and 8 bases at J, with 10 bases in the middle. Sample treatment: approximately nine-day PBMC culture with coronavirus spike peptide pools or control peptides (ViraFEST assay). CD4+ T lymphocytes from the unexposed donor were collected before the COVID-19 pandemic (2011-2018). Unexposed donors' CD4+ T cells were tested against SARS-CoV-2 S/N and four cold-coronavirus spikes when cell numbers allowed. The Oncomine TCR Beta short-read assay was applied to DNA of cultured CD4+ T cells. Researchers extracted genomic DNA from CD4+ T cells that had been cultured. TCRdb itself ran the PCR reads through MiXCR, one entry per CDR3 protein. Among about 7,000 distinct CDR3 sequences listed, 33% were seen once.

This record comes from a study of vaccination and CD4 T cells after COVID-19. This rearrangement joins TRBV5-6 to TRBJ2-1, with D possibly TRBD2 on 5 matching bases. The material sequenced was CD4+ T cells from blood, cultured in vitro. This receptor was taken from a human donor in good health. The CDR3 bases are TGTGCCAGCAGCTTGTCCAGGAGGTATGAGCAGTTCTTC. It translates to CASSLSRRYEQFF.